This T cell receptor beta chain was found in a study of blood T cell repertoires in COVID-19 (TCRdb year 2020). Regarding the study in general: Samples from collaborators originated in the United States, Italy and Spain and spanned both the acute and convalescent phases of COVID-19. Where available, HLA class I and class II types were taken from metadata supplied by the sample provider and were not determined by assay-based typing. The samples were drawn from the first 160 participants of the ongoing ImmuneRACE study and from 1,254 subjects provided by 6 global collaborators. The material from the prospective study consisted of cDNA or gDNA derived from T cells, B-cell-depleted T cells, or PBMCs. Sample metadata almost always included a de-identified subject ID, COVID-19 status, age in years and sex. Subjects who had been exposed to COVID-19, were actively infected with it, or had recovered from it provided the deeply sampled blood TCRbeta repertoires that made up the dataset. A freely available public database, intended as a resource for researchers studying the immune response to SARS-CoV-2, is where the repertoires were released.

Comments on this clone: This clone's antigen is unknown. No qualities accompany the bases; no much larger clone lies one base away.

Broader findings and caveats from the paper: Clinical and demographic metadata were provided uncurated, with the amount varying by source and participant.

Participants in the prospective study were enrolled through a virtual design, were aged roughly 18 to 95 years, and lived in roughly 25 United States geographic areas. To assign participants to cohorts, the prospective study relied on clinical history that participants themselves reported in a screening survey and a study questionnaire. For ImmuneRACE Cohort 3, a participant was defined as recovered based on two consecutive negative NP/OP PCR tests, clearance by a healthcare professional, or resolution of symptoms. Each participant in the prospective study had whole blood, serum and a nasopharyngeal or oropharyngeal swab collected by mobile phlebotomists. Over a roughly 2-month period, participants in the prospective study had the option of providing additional blood draws and questionnaires. Blood samples from the prospective study were shipped frozen or at room temperature prior to DNA extraction.

The immunoSEQ Assay, a bias-controlled multiplex PCR, was used to amplify TCRbeta CDR3 regions from genomic DNA. The authors' analysis ran thus. Nucleated cell counts per sample were estimated from amplification of reference gene primers within the assay. To quantify the absolute abundance of each unique TCRbeta CDR3 rearrangement, sequence reads were collapsed and filtered. For each sample, productive Simpson clonality was calculated as the square root of Simpson's diversity index over productive rearrangements. Drawn from immuneACCESS, this table holds only the in-frame rearrangements with V and J called that TCRdb kept. Clones are partly lost; checked studies trace under half to an unresolved V gene and leave the rest unexplained. The V and J calls and clone size are taken from that table; D and trimming were inferred from the DNA. Here the sample has 85,000 to 130,000 clones; roughly 85% occur a single time. Of the sample, approximately 2.5% is held by the ten largest clones.

Measured from the cysteine to the phenylalanine, the CDR3 is 15 residues long. The kept DNA is CDR3 alone, 45 bases in frame from the first base. Reading the germline V gene (reference sequence) gives CDR1 MNHEY and CDR2 SMNVEV. V loses 5 bases at its end and J loses 5 bases; junction bases beyond the gene matches: 11. This sequence was found in a woman aged 50 to 60 who had recovered from COVID-19. The receptor chain draws on TRBV27 and TRBJ2-5; 7 bases in the junction line up with TRBD2. The sample taken for sequencing was PBMCs or T cells enriched from blood (not recorded which). The sequenced DNA is TGTGCCAGCAGTCCCCGGCGGGGGTCCTGGGAGACCCAGTACTTC. Its coded protein is CASSPRRGSWETQYF.